Shown below are 11 T cell receptor beta chains from a single sample sequenced in a study of PD-1 blockade in classical Hodgkin lymphoma. Described time point: cycle 4 day 1 (C4D1), after six to seven weeks of nivolumab. Brentuximab vedotin exposure varied, and every patient relapsed after autologous stem cell transplantation. Libraries were prepared by immunoSEQ multiplex PCR; TCRdb keeps only in-frame clonotypes and omits some of them. The data contain about 30,000 clones, around 82% of them seen just once; the ten biggest clones take up about a sixth. The sample here was peripheral blood mononuclear cells (PBMCs), taken before the fourth cycle of nivolumab. These receptors were obtained from a human donor with classical Hodgkin lymphoma.

This chain uses TRBV30 with TRBJ1-1; 9 nucleotides align to TRBD1. The CDR3 sequence is 15 residues long. The J segment lost 0 bases and the V segment lost 5 bases, leaving 7 bases of the junction unmatched. The V gene's germline CDR1 is GTSNPN and CDR2 SVGIG (reference sequence). The CDR3 loop is CAWGRGQGMNTEAFF. CDR3 nucleotide sequence: TGTGCCTGGGGGAGAGGACAGGGGATGAACACTGAAGCTTTCTTT.

The chain employs TRBV4-1 and TRBJ1-1; D is unclear. Germline loops: CDR1 MGHRA, CDR2 YSYEKL. Trimming left V 1 base short and J 3 bases short, with 12 bases between. CDR3 length: 15 amino acids. CDR3 amino acids: CASSQGRALYTEAFF. CDR3 DNA sequence: TGCGCCAGCAGCCAAGGTAGGGCTTTGTACACTGAAGCTTTCTTT.

The V gene is TRBV5-1, the J gene TRBJ1-2, with D possibly TRBD1 on 6 matching bases. CDR3 length: 14 amino acids. Germline loops: CDR1 SGHRS, CDR2 YFSETQ. Between the trimmed V and J ends, which lost 0 bases and 5 bases, there was a span of 11 bases. The CDR3 here is CASSLVQGFYGYTF. The CDR3 region has the DNA TGCGCCAGCAGCTTGGTCCAGGGGTTTTATGGCTACACCTTC.

This rearrangement joins TRBV5-1 to TRBJ2-5, with D maybe TRBD2 (6 bases). With 4 bases removed from V and 0 bases from J, the gap between germline ends came to 13 bases. The CDR3 covers 15 residues. Germline CDR1 reads SGHRS; CDR2 reads YFSETQ. The CDR3 DNA reads as TGCGCCAGCAGCCCCCCCCGGGACTACCAAGAGACCCAGTACTTC. It codes for CASSPPRDYQETQYF.

CDR3 in DNA: TGTGCCAGCAGCCCCCGGACTAGCGGGGGAACAGATACGCAGTATTTT. Its translation is CASSPRTSGGTDTQYF. This sequence joins TRBV7-8 and TRBJ2-3; TRBD2 agrees at 13 bases. Germline CDR1 and CDR2: SGHVS and FQNEAQ. V was clipped by 5 bases and J by 3 bases; unmatched bases: 5. The CDR3 length is 16 residues.

The genes are TRBV10-2 and TRBJ1-2; 11 positions agree with TRBD1. V lost 8 bases, J lost 2 bases, and 1 base stayed unmatched. Germline V lookup: CDR1 WSHSY, CDR2 SAAADI. CDR3 length: 13 residues. CDR3 protein: CASGTGGNYGYTF. The CDR3 bases are TGCGCCAGCGGGACAGGGGGAAACTATGGCTACACCTTC.

This chain joins TRBV7-9 and TRBJ1-3; 7 nucleotides agree with TRBD1. The CDR3 is made up of 13 amino acids. V was pared by 0 bases and J by 9 bases, with 2 bases of the junction left unmatched. The germline V gene encodes CDR1 SEHNR and CDR2 FQNEAQ (reference sequence). The CDR3 reads CASSLAQGGTIYF. CDR3 DNA sequence: TGTGCCAGCAGCTTAGCGCAGGGGGGCACCATATATTTT. Full variable domain (remainder filled in from reference TRBV7-9 and TRBJ1-3): DTGVSQNPRHKITKRGQNVTFRCDPISEHNRLYWYRQTLGQGPEFLTYFQNEAQLEKSRLLSDRFSAERPKGSFSTLEIQRTEQGDSAMYLCASSLAQGGTIYFGEGSWLTVV.

This clone was observed a few times. The J gene is TRBJ1-2, the V gene TRBV30; a weak D match, TRBD1 (6 bases). This CDR3 comprises 14 residues. The V end lost 6 bases, the J end lost 4 bases, and 18 bases lay between the germline ends. Germline loops: CDR1 GTSNPN, CDR2 SVGIG (reference sequence). The CDR3 protein is CACPIGQSSYGYTF. CDR3 sequence (DNA): TGTGCCTGTCCCATCGGACAGTCTTCCTATGGCTACACCTTC.

V gene TRBV7-9 combines with J gene TRBJ2-5, with D unclear. The V gene lost 5 bases and the J gene lost 2 bases, with 3 bases spanning the gap. Germline V gene data show CDR1 as SEHNR and CDR2 as FQNEAQ (reference sequence). The CDR3 contains 11 residues. The CDR3 region has the DNA TGTGCCAGCAGCCCACAAGAGACCCAGTACTTC. It is translated as CASSPQETQYF.

The rearrangement joins TRBV18 to TRBJ1-4, with 10 bases matching TRBD1. This CDR3 has 16 amino acids. V lost 6 bases to trimming and J lost 8 bases; unmatched junction nucleotides: 12. Germline values: CDR1 KGHSH, CDR2 LQKENI. CDR3 DNA sequence: TGTGCCAGCTCCCGCGAAAGGACAGGGGGAGGCGAAAAACTGTTTTTT. This translates into CASSRERTGGGEKLFF.

This chain links TRBV25-1 with TRBJ1-4; no clear D. V was cut by 1 base and J by 0 bases, with 9 bases left in between. This CDR3 spans 16 amino acids. Germline loops: CDR1 MGHDK, CDR2 SYGVNS. The chain's CDR3 is CASSEFSRATNEKLFF. In DNA, the CDR3 is TGTGCCAGCAGTGAATTTTCCCGGGCAACTAATGAAAAACTGTTTTTT.